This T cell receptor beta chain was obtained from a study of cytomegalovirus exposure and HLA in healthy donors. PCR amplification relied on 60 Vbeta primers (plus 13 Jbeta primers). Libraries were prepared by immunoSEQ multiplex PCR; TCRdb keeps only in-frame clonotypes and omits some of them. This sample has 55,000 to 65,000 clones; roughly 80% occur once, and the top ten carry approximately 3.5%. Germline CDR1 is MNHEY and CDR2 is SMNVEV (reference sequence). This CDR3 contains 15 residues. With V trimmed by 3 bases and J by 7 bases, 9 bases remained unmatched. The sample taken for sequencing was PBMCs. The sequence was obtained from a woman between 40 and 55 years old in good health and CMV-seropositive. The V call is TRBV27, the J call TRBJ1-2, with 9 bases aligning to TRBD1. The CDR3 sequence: CASSFLGQGSSGYTF. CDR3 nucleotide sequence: TGTGCCAGCAGTTTTCTTGGACAGGGGAGCTCTGGCTACACCTTC.